The clone carrying this T cell receptor (beta chain) was seen only once. Its target is not known. The sample comes from a study of radiotherapy plus CTLA-4 blockade in lung cancer. Generated by immunoSEQ multiplex PCR, the TCRdb table keeps only in-frame clones and is missing some. The sample yields about 67,000 clones, about 72% seen once. Study outcomes and limitations: Reports state that early shifts in blood T cell clones, with interferon-beta, best predicted response.

CDR3 size: 13 residues. In germline, CDR1 is MDHEN, CDR2 SYDVKM. Trimming took 6 bases from V and 8 from J, leaving 16 bases between them. The sequence derives from a human donor with non-small cell lung cancer whose response to radiotherapy plus ipilimumab could not be evaluated. Some clones in this sample may be carry-over from other donors' samples. The chain joins TRBV28 to TRBJ1-2, with D possibly TRBD1 on 6 matching bases. This sample comprised peripheral blood, obtained from a patient treated with radiotherapy plus ipilimumab. The CDR3 DNA follows: TGTGCCAGCAGGCAGCGGGGGGCGGGAGGCTACACCTTC. This translates into CASRQRGAGGYTF.